The 16 T cell receptor beta chains given below trace back to one sample, sequenced in a study of T cell repertoires in cytomegalovirus infection. From the reads, TCRdb called clonotypes with MiXCR, one entry per CDR3 protein. Here the sample spans 160,000 or so distinct CDR3 sequences, less than 25% being singletons. Input material: PBMCs. These receptors were taken from a human donor in good health (CMV status not recorded). Some clones in this sample may be carry-over from other donors' samples.

This clonotype was observed many times. The rearrangement links TRBV7-3 to TRBJ2-1; a possible D gene is TRBD1 (5 bases). Germline V gene data show CDR1 as SGHTA and CDR2 as FQGTGA. The CDR3 is 15 amino acids. V was trimmed by 2 bases and J by 5 bases, leaving 13 bases between them. The CDR3 nucleotides are TGTGCCAGCAGCTTAGGCCAGGGTTACAACAATGAGCAGTTCTTC. Translated, it gives CASSLGQGYNNEQFF.

This clonotype has at least ten counts. The chain joins TRBV7-8 to TRBJ2-7; D gene ambiguous. The CDR3 loop spans 14 amino acids. Germline CDR1 reads SGHVS; CDR2 reads FQNEAQ. Trimming stripped 4 bases from V and 3 bases from J, with 13 bases between. This CDR3 is CASSSNGKHYEQYF. In DNA, the CDR3 is TGTGCCAGCAGCTCTAACGGCAAGCACTACGAGCAGTACTTC.

This clonotype was detected many times. J is TRBJ2-2 and V is TRBV11-2, with D maybe TRBD2 (6 bases). Germline V CDR1 and CDR2: SGHAT, FQNNGV. This CDR3 contains 18 residues. Trimming stripped 3 bases from V and 0 bases from J, with 17 bases between. The CDR3 coding sequence is TGTGCCAGCAGCTTGGGGGTTTTTGCGGGGCCGAACACCGGGGAGCTGTTTTTT. Translated: CASSLGVFAGPNTGELFF.

The chain couples TRBV2 to TRBJ2-7, with D possibly TRBD2 on 5 matching bases. Deletions cut 8 bases from V and 3 bases from J, with 11 bases between. CDR3 length equals 12 residues. Germline V CDR1 and CDR2: SNHLY, FYNNEI. The CDR3 sequence: CASGSTSYEQYF. The CDR3 nucleotides read TGTGCCAGCGGGAGCACCAGCTACGAGCAGTACTTC.

This chain joins TRBV15 and TRBJ2-3, with D possibly being TRBD2 (7 bases). The germline V and J ends were trimmed by 5 bases and 3 bases, with 18 bases remaining between them. The CDR3 contains 16 residues. Germline V gene lookup returns CDR1 LNHNV and CDR2 YYDKDF (reference sequence). CDR3 loop: CATSSRRGGITDTQYF. The CDR3 DNA is TGTGCCACCAGCTCCCGTAGGGGGGGTATAACAGATACGCAGTATTTT.

This clonotype was observed at least ten times. The chain joins TRBV7-2 to TRBJ1-4; no definite D call. The CDR3 is 15 amino acids. CDR1 and CDR2 (germline): SGHTA, FQGNSA. Trimming took 5 bases from V and 1 from J, leaving 11 bases between them. This chain's CDR3 is CASSQNGRTNEKLFF. CDR3 bases: TGTGCCAGCAGCCAAAATGGGAGAACTAATGAAAAACTGTTTTTT. The full variable domain, in which reference TRBV7-2 and TRBJ1-4 provide the parts outside the CDR3, is GAGVSQSPSNKVTEKGKDVELRCDPISGHTALYWYRQSLGQGLEFLIYFQGNSAPDKSGLPSDRFSAERTGGSVSTLTIQRTQQEDSAVYLCASSQNGRTNEKLFFGSGTQLSVL.

This clonotype appeared a single time. The chain combines TRBV24-1 with TRBJ2-2, with 8 bases lining up with TRBD1. The V gene's germline CDR1 is KGHDR and CDR2 SFDVKD. The CDR3 spans 16 residues. Trimming cost V 3 bases and J 4 bases; bases outside gene matches: 6. The CDR3 is CATSDRGQGGTGELFF. The CDR3 DNA reads TGTGCCACCAGTGATCGTGGACAGGGCGGCACCGGGGAGCTGTTTTTT.

This clonotype was found many times. V usage is TRBV7-2 and J usage is TRBJ2-3; unclear D gene. The CDR3 length is 15 residues. V was clipped by 0 bases and J by 2 bases, with 9 bases between them. Germline V gives CDR1 SGHTA, CDR2 FQGNSA. CDR3 sequence: CASSLAGSFTDTQYF. CDR3 coding DNA: TGTGCCAGCAGCTTAGCCGGTTCATTCACAGATACGCAGTATTTT.

This clonotype was seen a few times. This chain connects TRBV6-1 to TRBJ1-1, with unresolved D. The V gene lost 11 bases and the J gene lost 1 base, with 14 bases spanning the gap. This CDR3 region has 13 residues. Germline V gene sequence: CDR1 MNHNS, CDR2 SASEGT. The CDR3 DNA sequence: TGTGCCGGCAACGACGGGAGGAACACTGAAGCTTTCTTT. Protein sequence: CAGNDGRNTEAFF.

The rearrangement links TRBV19 to TRBJ2-2; D is unclear. V shed 4 bases and J shed 4 bases, with 7 bases lying between them. The CDR3 spans 13 residues. Germline V gene lookup returns CDR1 LNHDA and CDR2 SQIVND (reference sequence). This CDR3 is CASSTRPTGELFF. DNA of the CDR3: TGTGCCAGTAGTACTCGACCCACCGGGGAGCTGTTTTTT.

This clonotype was seen ten or more times. This chain uses TRBV7-8 with TRBJ1-2; D possibly corresponds to TRBD1 (5 bases). The CDR3 extends over 13 amino acids. V was pared by 4 bases and J by 5 bases, with 11 bases between. Germline assignment: CDR1 SGHVS and CDR2 FQNEAQ. The chain's CDR3 is CASSSSEGYGYTF. CDR3 coding DNA: TGTGCCAGCAGCTCCTCCGAGGGGTATGGCTACACCTTC.

In its sample, this clonotype was seen once. For the CDR3, the DNA is TGTGCCTGGACCCGTATGCGGCTAGCGGGGGGGAGCAGCACAGATACGCAGTATTTT. As protein: CAWTRMRLAGGSSTDTQYF. The genes are TRBV30 and TRBJ2-3; 12 nucleotides line up with TRBD2. V lost 4 bases and J lost 0; bases outside the gene matches: 14. Germline-derived CDR1 and CDR2 are GTSNPN and SVGIG (reference sequence). This CDR3 has 19 amino acids. Supplemented by reference TRBV30 and TRBJ2-3, the full variable domain reads SQTIHQWPATLVQPVGSPLSLECTVEGTSNPNLYWYRQAAGRGLQLLFYSVGIGQISSEVPQNLSASRPQDRQFILSSKKLLLSDSGFYLCAWTRMRLAGGSSTDTQYFGPGTRLTVL.

The V and J genes are TRBV27 and TRBJ1-6; D not resolved. Trimming cost V 0 bases and J 2 bases, with 8 bases left between them. Germline V CDR1 and CDR2: MNHEY, SMNVEV (reference sequence). This CDR3 comprises 16 residues. The CDR3 region is CASSLSGTTYNSPLHF. The CDR3 coding sequence is TGTGCCAGCAGTTTATCGGGCACCACCTATAATTCACCCCTCCACTTT.

This clonotype was found many times. The chain has TRBV7-3 and TRBJ2-7; D not certain. Trimming stripped 2 bases from V and 1 base from J, with 6 bases between. Germline V gene lookup returns CDR1 SGHTA and CDR2 FQGTGA. There are 13 residues in the CDR3. The CDR3 protein is CASSLDPSYEQYF. In DNA form, the CDR3 reads TGTGCCAGCAGCTTAGACCCTTCCTACGAGCAGTACTTC.

This clonotype was counted between two and nine times. The rearrangement joins TRBV28 to TRBJ1-5, with D possibly being TRBD1 (6 bases). This CDR3 spans 14 amino acids. In germline, CDR1 is MDHEN, CDR2 SYDVKM. Trimming removed 1 base at V and 6 bases at J, with 10 bases between. The CDR3 DNA reads as TGTGCCAGCAGTTTATTGACAGGCGTTCAGCCCCAGCATTTT. Its protein product is CASSLLTGVQPQHF.

V and J are TRBV7-6 and TRBJ2-1; 7 nucleotides align to TRBD2. This CDR3 region has 13 residues. The ends lost 5 bases at V and 9 bases at J; junction bases unmatched: 7. CDR1 SGHVS and CDR2 FNYEAQ come from the germline V gene. CDR3 sequence: CASSIGLVSEQFF. The CDR3 DNA follows: TGTGCCAGCAGCATCGGACTAGTCAGTGAGCAGTTCTTC.